This T cell receptor (beta chain) was sequenced for a study of blood T cell repertoires in COVID-19. Study details: COVID-19 samples, acute and convalescent, were from the United States, Italy and Spain.

Germline-derived CDR1 and CDR2 are LGHNA and YSLEER. This CDR3 has 17 residues. Trimming at V came to 0 bases and at J to 14 bases, leaving 18 bases not matched to a gene. The protocol was immunoSEQ multiplex PCR, while the TCRdb copy is restricted to in-frame clones and leaves out a portion. Altogether around 98,000 clones are present, 82% being singletons, with the ten largest covering about a tenth. Sequencing was done on a sample of peripheral blood. The source of this sequence is a man in his sixties or seventies with active or convalescent COVID-19. V is TRBV4-3 and J is TRBJ2-3; 9 nucleotides line up with TRBD2. Here the CDR3 DNA reads TGCGCCAGCAGCCAAGATCCTTTCGGCCCCAGCGGGGGGTCTCGGTATTTT. It yields the protein CASSQDPFGPSGGSRYF.